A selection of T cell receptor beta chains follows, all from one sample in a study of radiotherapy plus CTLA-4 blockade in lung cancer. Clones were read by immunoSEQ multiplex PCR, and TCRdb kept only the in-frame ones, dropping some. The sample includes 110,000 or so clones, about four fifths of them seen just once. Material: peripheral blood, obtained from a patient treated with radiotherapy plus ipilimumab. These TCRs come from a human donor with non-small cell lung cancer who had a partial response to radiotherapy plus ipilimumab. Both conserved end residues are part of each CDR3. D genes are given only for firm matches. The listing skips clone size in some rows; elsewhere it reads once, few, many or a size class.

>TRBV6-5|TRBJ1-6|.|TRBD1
CASSYGRTGYNSPLHF
TGTGCCAGCAGTTATGGCCGGACAGGATATAATTCACCCCTCCACTTT
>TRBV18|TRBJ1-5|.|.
CASSPGGVNQPQHF
TGTGCCAGCTCACCAGGGGGGGTGAATCAGCCCCAGCATTTT
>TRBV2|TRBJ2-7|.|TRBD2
CASSSGRPPYEQYF
TGTGCCAGCAGTAGCGGGAGGCCCCCCTACGAGCAGTACTTC
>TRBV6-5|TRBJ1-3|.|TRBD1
CASSLTGGGTIYF
TGTGCCAGCAGTCTAACAGGGGGGGGGACCATATATTTT
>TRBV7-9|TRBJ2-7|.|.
CASSFSSTGPEQYF
TGTGCCAGCAGCTTTTCCAGCACAGGGCCCGAGCAGTACTTC
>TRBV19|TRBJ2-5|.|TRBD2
CASRGAGGQETQYF
TGTGCCAGTAGGGGAGCGGGAGGGCAAGAGACCCAGTACTTC
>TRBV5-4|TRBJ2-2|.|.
CASSLEVATDFNTGELFF
TGTGCCAGCAGCTTGGAAGTAGCGACTGATTTTAACACCGGGGAGCTGTTTTTT
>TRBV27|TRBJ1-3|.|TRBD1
CASRPGTVSGNTIYF
TGTGCCAGCAGACCCGGGACAGTCTCTGGAAACACCATATATTTT
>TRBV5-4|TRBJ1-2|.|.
CASSFRGGYTF
TGTGCCAGCAGCTTCAGAGGCGGCTACACCTTC
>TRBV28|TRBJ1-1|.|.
CASSFTRNTEAFF
TGTGCCAGCAGTTTTACTCGAAACACTGAAGCTTTCTTT
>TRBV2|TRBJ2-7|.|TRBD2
CASKREGLYEQYF
TGTGCCAGCAAGCGGGAGGGCCTGTACGAGCAGTACTTC
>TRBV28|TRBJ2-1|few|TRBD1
CASSLNRGLRMNEQFF
TGTGCCAGCAGTTTAAACAGGGGGCTGAGGATGAATGAGCAGTTCTTC
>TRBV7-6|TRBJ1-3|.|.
CASSTRTAGNTIYF
TGTGCCAGCAGCACCCGGACAGCCGGAAACACCATATATTTT
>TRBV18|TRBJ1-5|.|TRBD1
CASSPRTGTQPQHF
TGTGCCAGCTCACCGCGGACAGGGACTCAGCCCCAGCATTTT
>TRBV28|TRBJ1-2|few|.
CASSQPRGWGYGYTF
TGTGCCAGCAGTCAACCAAGGGGATGGGGCTATGGCTACACCTTC
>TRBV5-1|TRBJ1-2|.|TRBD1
CASSHGDREVGYGYTF
TGCGCCAGCAGCCACGGGGACAGGGAGGTGGGGTATGGCTACACCTTC
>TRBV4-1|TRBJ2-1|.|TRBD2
CASSPSPSGTDNEQFF
TGCGCCAGCAGCCCCAGTCCTAGCGGGACCGACAATGAGCAGTTCTTC
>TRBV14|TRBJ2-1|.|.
CASSRARVEQFF
TGTGCCAGCAGCCGAGCCCGGGTAGAGCAGTTCTTC
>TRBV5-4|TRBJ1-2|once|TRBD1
CASSQGQGIYGYTF
TGTGCCAGCAGCCAGGGACAGGGCATCTATGGCTACACCTTC
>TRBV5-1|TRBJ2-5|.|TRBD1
CASSRQGAVGETQYF
TGCGCCAGCAGCAGACAGGGGGCGGTGGGAGAGACCCAGTACTTC
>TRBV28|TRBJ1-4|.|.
CASSVGGAIEKLFF
TGTGCCAGCAGTGTCGGGGGGGCAATTGAAAAACTGTTTTTT
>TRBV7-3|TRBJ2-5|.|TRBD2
CASSPDGTSRETQYF
TGTGCCAGCAGCCCGGATGGGACTAGCAGAGAGACCCAGTACTTC
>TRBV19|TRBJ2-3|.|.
CASSIVSSGSTDTQYF
TGTGCCAGTAGTATAGTTAGTAGCGGAAGCACAGATACGCAGTATTTT
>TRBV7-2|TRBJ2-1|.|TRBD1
CASSPDRAIAYEQFF
TGTGCCAGCAGCCCAGACAGGGCCATAGCCTATGAGCAGTTCTTC
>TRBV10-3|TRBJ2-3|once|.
CAISSGDITGDTQYF
TGTGCCATCAGCAGCGGGGACATCACGGGAGATACGCAGTATTTT
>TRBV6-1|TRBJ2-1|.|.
CASSEEDRSQLYNEQFF
TGTGCCAGCAGTGAAGAGGACAGATCACAACTTTACAATGAGCAGTTCTTC
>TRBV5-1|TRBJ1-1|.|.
CASSYGPGGNTEAFF
TGCGCCAGCAGCTACGGCCCGGGGGGGAACACTGAAGCTTTCTTT
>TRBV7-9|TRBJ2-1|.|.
CASSLQARRDNEQFF
TGTGCCAGCAGCCTACAGGCCAGAAGGGACAATGAGCAGTTCTTC
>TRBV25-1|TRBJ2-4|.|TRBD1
CASSGDRYKNIQYF
TGTGCCAGCAGTGGGGACAGATACAAAAACATTCAGTACTTC
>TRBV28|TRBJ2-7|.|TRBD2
CASSFGGVEQYF
TGTGCCAGCAGTTTTGGGGGGGTCGAGCAGTACTTC
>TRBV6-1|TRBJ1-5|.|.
CASKVLGANQPQHF
TGTGCCAGCAAGGTGTTAGGGGCCAATCAGCCCCAGCATTTT
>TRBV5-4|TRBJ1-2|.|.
CASSLDRVSGYTF
TGTGCCAGCAGCTTGGACAGGGTTAGTGGCTACACCTTC
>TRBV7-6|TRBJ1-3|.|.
CASSLAGQNSGNTIYF
TGTGCCAGCAGCTTAGCCGGACAGAACTCTGGAAACACCATATATTTT
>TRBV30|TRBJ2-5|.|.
CALDGQFGKTQYF
TGTGCCTTAGACGGACAATTTGGGAAGACCCAGTACTTC
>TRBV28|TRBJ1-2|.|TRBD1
CASSLYRGAGGYTF
TGTGCCAGCAGTTTATACAGGGGAGCGGGTGGCTACACCTTC
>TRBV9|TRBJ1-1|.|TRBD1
CASSVRRDSEAFF
TGTGCCAGCAGCGTTCGCCGGGACAGTGAAGCTTTCTTT
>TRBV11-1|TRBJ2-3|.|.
CASSQRIGQGGWTDTQYF
TGTGCCAGCAGCCAGCGAATTGGCCAGGGGGGTTGGACAGATACGCAGTATTTT
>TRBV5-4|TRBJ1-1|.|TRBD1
CASSSDRGATEAFF
TGTGCCAGCAGCTCGGACAGGGGAGCCACTGAAGCTTTCTTT
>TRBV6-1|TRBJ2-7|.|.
CASSSSTYYYEQYF
TGTGCCAGCAGTTCGTCGACTTACTACTACGAGCAGTACTTC
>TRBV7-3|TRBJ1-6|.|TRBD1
CASSLDRGYNSPLHF
TGTGCCAGCAGCTTGGACAGGGGGTATAATTCACCCCTCCACTTT
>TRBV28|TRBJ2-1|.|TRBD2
CASSPPLREYPYNEQFF
TGTGCCAGCAGTCCCCCCCTGCGGGAGTACCCCTACAATGAGCAGTTCTTC
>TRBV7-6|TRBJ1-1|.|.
CASSLQMNTEAFF
TGTGCCAGCAGCTTACAGATGAACACTGAAGCTTTCTTT
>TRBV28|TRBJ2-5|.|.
CASNPGDNQETQYF
TGTGCCAGCAACCCCGGGGACAACCAAGAGACCCAGTACTTC
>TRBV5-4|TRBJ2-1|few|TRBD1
CASSWKKGGFYNEQFF
TGTGCCAGCAGCTGGAAGAAAGGGGGCTTCTACAATGAGCAGTTCTTC
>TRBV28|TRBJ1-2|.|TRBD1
CATTAGGGNDYGYTF
TGTGCCACCACCGCAGGAGGGGGCAACGACTATGGCTACACCTTC
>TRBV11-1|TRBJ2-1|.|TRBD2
CASSPRGTSSYNEQFF
TGTGCCAGCAGCCCTAGAGGGACTAGCTCTTACAATGAGCAGTTCTTC
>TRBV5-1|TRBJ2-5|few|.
CASSFTPQRETQYF
TGCGCCAGCAGCTTTACCCCCCAGCGGGAGACCCAGTACTTC
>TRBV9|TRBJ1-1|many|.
CASSADSGLLTEAFF
TGTGCCAGCAGCGCGGACAGTGGGCTTCTGACTGAAGCTTTCTTT